Below are 22 T cell receptor beta chains sequenced from a single sample in a study of blood T cell repertoires in COVID-19. Here immunoSEQ multiplex PCR was the method, and the copy in TCRdb shows in-frame clones only, minus some. The profile shows 150,000 or so clones, roughly 84% of them singletons. The sequencing sample was made of PBMCs or T cells enriched from blood (not recorded which). All receptors come from a man aged 50 or older who had recovered from COVID-19.

CDR3 coding DNA: TGCGCCAGCAGCCCGATAGCGGGGGATAGCACAGATACGCAGTATTTT. It translates to CASSPIAGDSTDTQYF. V gene TRBV5-1 combines with J gene TRBJ2-3, with 9 bases identical to TRBD2. The V gene end was trimmed by 4 bases and the J gene end by 0 bases; junction bases not matched to a gene: 6. The CDR3 is made up of 16 amino acids. Germline CDR1 reads SGHRS; CDR2 reads YFSETQ. The whole variable domain, remainder taken from reference TRBV5-1 and TRBJ2-3, is KAGVTQTPRYLIKTRGQQVTLSCSPISGHRSVSWYQQTPGQGLQFLFEYFSETQRNKGNFPGRFSGRQFSNSRSEMNVSTLELGDSALYLCASSPIAGDSTDTQYFGPGTRLTVL.

This chain links TRBV14 with TRBJ1-2; 7 bases agree with TRBD1. Trimming cost V 2 bases and J 5 bases; bases outside gene matches: 2. Germline CDR1 SGHDN, CDR2 FVKESK. The CDR3 spans 13 residues. CDR3 DNA: TGTGCCAGCAGCCAATTACAGGGGTATGGCTACACCTTC. Encoded protein: CASSQLQGYGYTF.

The chain links TRBV7-9 to TRBJ2-7, with D possibly matching TRBD1 (7 bases). CDR1 SEHNR and CDR2 FQNEAQ come from the germline V gene (reference sequence). Trimming took 8 bases from V and 3 from J, leaving 20 bases between them. The CDR3 runs 15 residues. CDR3 nucleotide sequence: TGTGCCAGCTCAGGGGGGCCCCCGAACCGCTACGAGCAGTACTTC. Its protein product is CASSGGPPNRYEQYF.

This clone was counted only a few times. The chain combines TRBV11-2 with TRBJ1-1, with 10 bases fitting TRBD1. The ends lost 6 bases at V and 8 bases at J; junction bases unmatched: 9. The CDR3 consists of 14 residues. Germline CDR1 is SGHAT and CDR2 is FQNNGV. The CDR3 reads CASRLSGQGREAFF. CDR3 bases: TGTGCCAGCAGATTATCGGGACAGGGGAGAGAAGCTTTCTTT.

This chain joins TRBV6-5 and TRBJ2-5, with 7 bases identical to TRBD1. Germline V gene sequence: CDR1 MNHEY, CDR2 SVGAGI. V trimming: 5 bases; J trimming: 5 bases; junction bases outside the gene matches: 5. This CDR3 has 13 residues. The CDR3 DNA follows: TGTGCCAGCAGTCAGGGGGTGTACGAGACCCAGTACTTC. Residues: CASSQGVYETQYF.

The table lists this clone with a count of one. J is TRBJ2-7 and V is TRBV7-2; the D is unclear. Germline-derived CDR1 and CDR2 are SGHTA and FQGNSA. The CDR3 has 12 amino acids. V lost 5 bases to trimming and J lost 0 bases, with 5 bases between them. This CDR3 reads CASSIGSYEQYF. DNA for the CDR3: TGTGCCAGCAGCATCGGCTCCTACGAGCAGTACTTC.

V is TRBV2 and J is TRBJ1-1; D uncertain. The germline V and J ends were trimmed by 5 bases and 5 bases, with 18 bases remaining between them. Germline V gene lookup returns CDR1 SNHLY and CDR2 FYNNEI. The CDR3 covers 15 residues. This CDR3 is CASSSPAVRGTEAFF. Written as DNA, the CDR3 is TGTGCCAGCAGTTCTCCCGCGGTTAGAGGAACTGAAGCTTTCTTT.

This chain joins TRBV6-5 and TRBJ1-5; D unresolved. V was shortened by 4 bases and J by 7 bases, with 14 bases between the two germline ends. There are 14 residues in the CDR3. Germline V lookup: CDR1 MNHEY, CDR2 SVGAGI. CDR3 residues: CASSSHAPRQPQHF. The CDR3 DNA sequence: TGTGCCAGCAGTTCCCACGCGCCCAGGCAGCCCCAGCATTTT.

This clone occurred a few times. This rearrangement joins TRBV10-3 to TRBJ2-3; 7 bases agree with TRBD1. Germline V gives CDR1 ENHRY, CDR2 SYGVKD. After removal of 0 bases from V and 5 bases from J, the junction contained 11 bases not matched to a gene. This CDR3 comprises 17 residues. In DNA, the CDR3 is TGTGCCATCAGTGAGTCTCAGCTAGACAGGGAGTTAGATACGCAGTATTTT. Translating gives CAISESQLDRELDTQYF.

The chain recombines TRBV18 with TRBJ1-4; no clear D gene. The CDR3 has 13 amino acids. The ends were cut back, 4 bases at V and 8 bases at J, with 11 bases in the middle. CDR1 is KGHSH, CDR2 LQKENI, per germline. The CDR3 sequence: CASSLRTREKLFF. The CDR3 bases are TGTGCCAGCTCACTTCGAACAAGAGAAAAACTGTTTTTT.

The V gene is TRBV18, the J gene TRBJ1-2, with 9 bases matching TRBD1. Germline CDR1 reads KGHSH; CDR2 reads LQKENI. This CDR3 is built from 15 residues. Losses at the gene ends were 2 bases for V and 4 bases for J; bases not matched to a gene: 5. The DNA for the CDR3 is TGTGCCAGCTCACCAGGGACAGGGAATTCCTATGGCTACACCTTC. Its protein is CASSPGTGNSYGYTF. The variable domain in full, with the rest retrieved from reference TRBV18 and TRBJ1-2, is NAGVMQNPRHLVRRRGQEARLRCSPMKGHSHVYWYRQLPEEGLKFMVYLQKENIIDESGMPKERFSAEFPKEGPSILRIQQVVRGDSAAYFCASSPGTGNSYGYTFGSGTRLTVV.

This clone showed up just once. The genes are TRBV5-1 and TRBJ1-1; D call uncertain. The CDR3 runs 15 residues. Trimming removed 4 bases from V and 1 base from J, with 14 bases in between. The germline gives CDR1 SGHRS, CDR2 YFSETQ. CDR3 DNA sequence: TGCGCCAGCAGCGGCAGCGGAGGTGCGAACACTGAAGCTTTCTTT. Its protein product is CASSGSGGANTEAFF.

The genes are TRBV2 and TRBJ1-6, with D maybe TRBD1 (6 bases). The CDR3 is 15 residues long. Germline lookup yields CDR1 SNHLY and CDR2 FYNNEI. Trimming stripped 7 bases from V and 7 bases from J, with 17 bases between. The CDR3 loop is CASNIRGQTNSPLHF. In DNA, the CDR3 is TGTGCCAGCAATATCCGTGGACAGACGAATTCACCCCTCCACTTT.

This clone was seen just once. V and J are TRBV4-1 and TRBJ1-1, with D possibly matching TRBD1 (6 bases). The germline V and J ends were trimmed by 3 bases and 1 base, with 12 bases remaining between them. The germline V gene has CDR1 MGHRA and CDR2 YSYEKL. This CDR3 contains 15 residues. CDR3 sequence: CASSQGDIPNTEAFF. The CDR3, as DNA: TGCGCCAGCAGCCAGGGGGACATCCCGAACACTGAAGCTTTCTTT.

This clone was seen only a few times. V usage is TRBV2 and J usage is TRBJ1-4, with D perhaps matching TRBD1 (6 bases). V lost 7 bases, J lost 3 bases, and 15 bases lay in between. Germline V gives CDR1 SNHLY, CDR2 FYNNEI. The CDR3 is 15 residues long. The CDR3 sequence is CASTQGRVANEKLFF. CDR3 sequence (DNA): TGTGCCAGCACCCAGGGGAGGGTAGCTAATGAAAAACTGTTTTTT.

The V gene is TRBV5-1, the J gene TRBJ2-5; possible D gene TRBD1, 6 bases. Trimming stripped 4 bases from V and 5 bases from J, with 18 bases between. This CDR3 region has 15 residues. Germline V lookup: CDR1 SGHRS, CDR2 YFSETQ. CDR3 nucleotide sequence: TGCGCCAGCAGCCCACCAGACAGGTATTTTGAGACCCAGTACTTC. Translated, it gives CASSPPDRYFETQYF.

The V call is TRBV5-6, the J call TRBJ2-1; 7 positions match TRBD1. J lost 10 bases, V lost 7 bases, and 11 bases had no gene match. CDR3 length: 13 residues. Germline CDR1 SGHDT, CDR2 YYEEEE. The CDR3 DNA follows: TGTGCCAGCTTTATAGGGGGCCCAGTAGAGCAGTTCTTC. This encodes CASFIGGPVEQFF. The entire variable domain, with the rest obtained from reference TRBV5-6 and TRBJ2-1, is as follows: DAGVTQSPTHLIKTRGQQVTLRCSPKSGHDTVSWYQQALGQGPQFIFQYYEEEERQRGNFPDRFSGHQFPNYSSELNVNALLLGDSALYLCASFIGGPVEQFFGPGTRLTVL.

The chain has TRBV10-1 and TRBJ2-1, with a tentative D call TRBD1 (5 bases). The CDR3 totals 16 residues. Trimming shortened V by 2 bases and J by 0 bases, and 11 bases separated the two germline ends. Germline V CDR1 and CDR2: WNHNN, SYGVQD (reference sequence). The CDR3 coding sequence is TGCGCCAGCAGTGAGGAACAGGAGAGCTCCTACAATGAGCAGTTCTTC. Translation: CASSEEQESSYNEQFF.

This rearrangement joins TRBV5-1 to TRBJ2-3, with D perhaps TRBD1 (6 bases). The germline V and J ends were trimmed by 4 bases and 6 bases, with 30 bases remaining between them. There are 19 residues in the CDR3. CDR1 is SGHRS, CDR2 YFSETQ, per germline. CDR3 loop: CASSTGHVSSAKATDTQYF. DNA for the CDR3: TGCGCCAGCAGCACGGGACACGTCTCTTCGGCTAAGGCGACGGATACGCAGTATTTT. Complete variable domain (other parts from reference TRBV5-1 and TRBJ2-3): KAGVTQTPRYLIKTRGQQVTLSCSPISGHRSVSWYQQTPGQGLQFLFEYFSETQRNKGNFPGRFSGRQFSNSRSEMNVSTLELGDSALYLCASSTGHVSSAKATDTQYFGPGTRLTVL.

The chain combines TRBV25-1 with TRBJ2-7, with 11 bases fitting TRBD1. V lost 2 bases and J lost 4; bases outside the gene matches: 4. Germline V gene sequence: CDR1 MGHDK, CDR2 SYGVNS. The CDR3 runs 15 residues. The CDR3 DNA follows: TGTGCCAGCAGTGAAACCGGGACAGGGGGTTACGAGCAGTACTTC. Its translation: CASSETGTGGYEQYF.

The rearrangement links TRBV3-1 (or the pseudogene TRBV3-2) to TRBJ1-6, with D hard to call. The length of the CDR3 is 13 residues. Per the germline V gene, CDR1 is LGHDT and CDR2 is YNNKEL (reference sequence). The ends were cut back, 1 base at V and 13 bases at J, with 11 bases in the middle. The CDR3 is CASSQGQSSPLHF. CDR3 in DNA: TGTGCCAGCAGCCAAGGGCAGTCCTCTCCCCTCCACTTT.

Only one count was recorded for this clone. The CDR3 DNA follows: TGCAGTGCTAGTGTGACAGGGAAGAGGCTTACCGGGGAGCTGTTTTTT. This encodes CSASVTGKRLTGELFF. The rearrangement links TRBV20-1 to TRBJ2-2; 7 bases are a match to TRBD1. The CDR3 contains 16 residues. The junction had 12 bases not matched to a gene; V was cut back by 3 bases and J by 5 bases. Per the germline V gene, CDR1 is DFQATT and CDR2 is SNEGSKA (reference sequence).